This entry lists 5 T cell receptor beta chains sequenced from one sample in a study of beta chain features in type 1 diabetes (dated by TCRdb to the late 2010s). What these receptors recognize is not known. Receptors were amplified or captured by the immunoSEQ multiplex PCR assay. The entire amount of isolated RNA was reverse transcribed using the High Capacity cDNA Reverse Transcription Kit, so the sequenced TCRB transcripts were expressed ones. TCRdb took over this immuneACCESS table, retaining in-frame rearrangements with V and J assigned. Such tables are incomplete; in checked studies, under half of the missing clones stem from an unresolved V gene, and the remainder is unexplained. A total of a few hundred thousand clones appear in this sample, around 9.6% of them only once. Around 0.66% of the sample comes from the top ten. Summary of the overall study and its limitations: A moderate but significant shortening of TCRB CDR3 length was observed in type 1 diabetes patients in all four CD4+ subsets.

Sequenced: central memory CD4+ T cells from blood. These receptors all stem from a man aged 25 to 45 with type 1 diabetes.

As DNA, the CDR3 is TGCGCCAGCAACAGGGATGACTATGGCTACACCTTC. Translating gives CASNRDDYGYTF. This chain connects TRBV5-1 to TRBJ1-2, with D perhaps TRBD1 (6 bases). Trimming left V 6 bases short and J 3 bases short, with 9 bases between. The CDR3 is made up of 12 amino acids. Germline V CDR1 and CDR2: SGHRS, YFSETQ.

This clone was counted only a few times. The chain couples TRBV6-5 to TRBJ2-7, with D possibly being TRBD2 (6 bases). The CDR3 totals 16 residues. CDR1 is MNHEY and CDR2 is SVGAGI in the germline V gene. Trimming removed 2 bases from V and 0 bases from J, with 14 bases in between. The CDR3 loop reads CASSYVGGIRSYEQYF. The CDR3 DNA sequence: TGTGCCAGCAGTTACGTCGGGGGAATTCGCTCCTACGAGCAGTACTTC.

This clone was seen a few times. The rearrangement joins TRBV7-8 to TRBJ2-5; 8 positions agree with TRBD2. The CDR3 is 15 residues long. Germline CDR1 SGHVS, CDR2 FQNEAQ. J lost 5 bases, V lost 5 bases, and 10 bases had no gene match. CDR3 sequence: CASSGYTGGEETQYF. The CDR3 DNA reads TGTGCCAGCAGCGGTTACACGGGAGGGGAGGAGACCCAGTACTTC.

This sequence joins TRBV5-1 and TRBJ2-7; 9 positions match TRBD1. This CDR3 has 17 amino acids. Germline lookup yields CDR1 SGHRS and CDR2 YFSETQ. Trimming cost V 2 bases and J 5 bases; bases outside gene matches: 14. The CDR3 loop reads CASSLQPGTGYIDEQYF. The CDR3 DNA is TGCGCCAGCAGCTTACAACCCGGGACAGGGTATATCGACGAGCAGTACTTC.

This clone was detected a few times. The CDR3 nucleotides read TGTGCCAGCAGAGGAGCGGGACAGGGAGGCTATGGCTACACCTTC. The encoded protein is CASRGAGQGGYGYTF. V is TRBV28 and J is TRBJ1-2; TRBD1 matches 9 bases. CDR3 length equals 15 residues. The V and J ends lost 6 bases and 4 bases, in that order; junction bases with no gene match: 9. In germline, CDR1 is MDHEN, CDR2 SYDVKM.